This TCR beta chain stems from a study of T cells in Graves' hyperthyroidism and ophthalmopathy. Study-wide context: Peripheral blood draws took place at initial diagnosis, ahead of any treatment. Whole-study results and caveats: Most thyroid clonotypes with frequency above 0.001 were detected in blood.

Exclusions: uncontrolled infection, other autoimmune disease, pregnancy, lactation. Remarks on this clonotype: Its antigen remains unknown. Being one base from a much bigger clone, this may be a read error.

The investigators amplified TCR beta CDR3 regions from RNA transcripts. RT-PCR in the first round (using the HTBI primer set) targeted the TCR CDR3. TCRdb used MiXCR to reprocess the multiplex PCR reads, holding one entry per CDR3 protein. This table holds around 350,000 distinct CDR3 sequences, about a fifth found once. The receptor comes from a woman under 30 with Graves' hyperthyroidism. Sample: blood.

Here the CDR3 reads CASSLWRGAPYEQYF. The CDR3 DNA sequence: TGTGCCAGCAGTTTATGGCGGGGGGCCCCCTACGAGCAGTACTTC. The rearrangement uses TRBV27 and TRBJ2-7, with 8 bases matching TRBD2. This CDR3 comprises 15 residues. Germline V gene lookup returns CDR1 MNHEY and CDR2 SMNVEV (reference sequence). V trimming: 1 base; J trimming: 2 bases; junction bases outside the gene matches: 4.